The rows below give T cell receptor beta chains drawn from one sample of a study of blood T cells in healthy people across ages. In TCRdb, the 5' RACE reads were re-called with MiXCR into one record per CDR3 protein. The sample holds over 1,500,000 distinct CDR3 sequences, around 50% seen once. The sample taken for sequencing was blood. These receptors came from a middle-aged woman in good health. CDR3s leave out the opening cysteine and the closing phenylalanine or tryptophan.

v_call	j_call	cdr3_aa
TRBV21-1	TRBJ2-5	ARKGYKETQY
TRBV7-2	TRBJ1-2	ASSPEGLRIYGYT
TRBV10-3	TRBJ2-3	AISKGKVSDTQY
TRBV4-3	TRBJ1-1	ASSQGRGRAEAF
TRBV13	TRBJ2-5	ASRGGLAEETQY
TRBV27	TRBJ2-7	ASSFGLAGCYEQY
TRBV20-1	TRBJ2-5	SARLGGAVETQY
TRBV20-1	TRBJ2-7	SARAGGRNEQY
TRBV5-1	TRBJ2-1	ASSFRGLAGGELGNEQF
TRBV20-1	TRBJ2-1	GIPGRLSGEQF
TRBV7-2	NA	ASSSEGTGLYNEQY
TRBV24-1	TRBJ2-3	ATSDTYGQGADTDTQY
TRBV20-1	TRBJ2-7	SASEGLSSYEQY
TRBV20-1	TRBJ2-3	SLTTSGGLTDTQY
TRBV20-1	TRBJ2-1	SARDTWEQF
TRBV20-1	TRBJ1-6	SASQRRVDSPLH
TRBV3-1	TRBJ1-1	ASTPSGSRGEAF
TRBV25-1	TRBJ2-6	ASSVKEYRSGANVLT
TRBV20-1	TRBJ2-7	SAPLATSGGYEQY
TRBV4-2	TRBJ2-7	ASSQDWGGADNEQY
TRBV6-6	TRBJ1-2	ASSHTPTDYGYT
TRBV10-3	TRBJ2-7	AIRPGQGRYEQY
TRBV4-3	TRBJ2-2	AGSQDLAGELF
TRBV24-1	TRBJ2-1	ATSDLRPTSGRNEQF
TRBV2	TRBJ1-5	ASSDFGGSNQPQH
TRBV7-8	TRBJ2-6	ASSLESVYSGANVLT
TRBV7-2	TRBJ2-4	ASSPVGGVVNWDIQY
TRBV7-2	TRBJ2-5	ASSFGTSGVWRETQY
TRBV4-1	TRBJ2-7	ASSRRDRNYEQY
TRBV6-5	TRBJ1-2	ASSRVKGGGYT
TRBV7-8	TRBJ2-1	ASSLVSHEQF
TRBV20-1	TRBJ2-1	SAAKKPGGHNEQF
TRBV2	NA	ASSVVRGYEQY
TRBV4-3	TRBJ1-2	ASSQDRLRGRDYGYT
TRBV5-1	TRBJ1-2	ASKAGQGALGGYT
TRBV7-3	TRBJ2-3	ASSPLGGVATDTQY
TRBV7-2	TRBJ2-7	ASSLGLQGVHEQY
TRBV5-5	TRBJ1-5	ASSLGQSSNQPQH
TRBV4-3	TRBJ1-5	ASSQDRWDQPQH
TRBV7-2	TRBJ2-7	ASSLATGGRQY
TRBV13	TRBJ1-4	AGSVTGGVEKLF
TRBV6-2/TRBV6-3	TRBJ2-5	ASSNRTITPEQY
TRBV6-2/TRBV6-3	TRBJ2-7	ASSLGQGGITYEQY
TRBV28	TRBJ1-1	ASSLLGKVGQAF
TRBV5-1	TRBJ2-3	ASSLTQGATVGDTQY
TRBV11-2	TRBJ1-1	ASSPPGGGMNTEAF
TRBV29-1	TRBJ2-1	RIQPVGYNEQF
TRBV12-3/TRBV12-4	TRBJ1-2	ASSLGTGKYT
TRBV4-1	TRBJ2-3	ASSQDIAGGLGDTQY
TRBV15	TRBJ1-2	ATSRDYRSAPYGYT
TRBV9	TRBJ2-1	ASSVVGSGPSSYNEQF
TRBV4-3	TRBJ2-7	ASSQTFGTGGTYEQY
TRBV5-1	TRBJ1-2	ASSYFSLSGGTNYGYT
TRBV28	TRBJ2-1	ASSYPGETYNEQF
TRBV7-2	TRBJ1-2	ASSPFNQVTGQNT